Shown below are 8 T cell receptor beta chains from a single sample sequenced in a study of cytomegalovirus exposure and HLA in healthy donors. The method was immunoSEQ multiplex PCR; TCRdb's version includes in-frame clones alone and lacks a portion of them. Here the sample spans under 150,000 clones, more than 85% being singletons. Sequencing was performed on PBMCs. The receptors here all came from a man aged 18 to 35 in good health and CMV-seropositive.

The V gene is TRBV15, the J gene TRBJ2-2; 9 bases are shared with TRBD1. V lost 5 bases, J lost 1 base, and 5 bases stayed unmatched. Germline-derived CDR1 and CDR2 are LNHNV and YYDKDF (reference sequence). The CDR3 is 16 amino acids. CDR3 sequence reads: CATSPGDRENTGELFF. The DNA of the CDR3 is TGTGCCACCAGCCCTGGGGACAGGGAGAACACCGGGGAGCTGTTTTTT.

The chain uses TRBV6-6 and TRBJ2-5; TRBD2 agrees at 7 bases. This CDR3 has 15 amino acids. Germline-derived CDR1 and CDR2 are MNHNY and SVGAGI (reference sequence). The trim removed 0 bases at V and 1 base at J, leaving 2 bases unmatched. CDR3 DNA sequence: TGTGCCAGCAGTTACTCTGCGGGGGTCCAAGAGACCCAGTACTTC. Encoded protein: CASSYSAGVQETQYF.

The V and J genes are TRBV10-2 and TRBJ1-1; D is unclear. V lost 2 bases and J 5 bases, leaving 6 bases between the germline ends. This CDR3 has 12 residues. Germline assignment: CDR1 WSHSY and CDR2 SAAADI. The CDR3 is CASSEGRTEAFF. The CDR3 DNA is TGCGCCAGCAGTGAGGGGAGGACTGAAGCTTTCTTT.

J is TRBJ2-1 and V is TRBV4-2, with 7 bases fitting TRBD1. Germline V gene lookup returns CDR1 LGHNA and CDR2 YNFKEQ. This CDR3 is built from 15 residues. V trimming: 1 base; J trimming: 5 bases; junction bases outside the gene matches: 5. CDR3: CASSQGGQFHNEQFF. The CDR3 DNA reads TGTGCCAGCAGCCAAGGGGGACAGTTCCACAATGAGCAGTTCTTC.

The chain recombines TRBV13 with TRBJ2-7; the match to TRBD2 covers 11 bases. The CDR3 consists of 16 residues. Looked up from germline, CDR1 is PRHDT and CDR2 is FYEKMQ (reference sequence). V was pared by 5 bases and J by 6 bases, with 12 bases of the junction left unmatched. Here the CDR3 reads CASSAGLAGGLGEQYF. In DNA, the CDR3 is TGTGCCAGCAGCGCGGGTCTAGCGGGGGGCCTTGGCGAGCAGTACTTC.

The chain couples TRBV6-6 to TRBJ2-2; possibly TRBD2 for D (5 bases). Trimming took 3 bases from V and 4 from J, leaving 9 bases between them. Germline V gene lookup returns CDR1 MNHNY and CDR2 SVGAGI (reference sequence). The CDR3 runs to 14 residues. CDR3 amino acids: CASSYFGSTGELFF. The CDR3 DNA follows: TGTGCCAGCAGTTATTTTGGGAGCACCGGGGAGCTGTTTTTT.

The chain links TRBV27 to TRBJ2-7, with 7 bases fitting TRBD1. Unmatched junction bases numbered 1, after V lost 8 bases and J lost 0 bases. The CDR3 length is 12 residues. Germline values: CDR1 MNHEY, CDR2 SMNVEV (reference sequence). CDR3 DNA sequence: TGTGCCAGCTGGGACAGCTCCTACGAGCAGTACTTC. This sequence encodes CASWDSSYEQYF.

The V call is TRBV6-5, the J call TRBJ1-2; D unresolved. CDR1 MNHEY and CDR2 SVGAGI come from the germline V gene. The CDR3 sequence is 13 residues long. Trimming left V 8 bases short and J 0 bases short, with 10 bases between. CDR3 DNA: TGTGCCAGCCGCCCAACAGCTAACTATGGCTACACCTTC. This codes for CASRPTANYGYTF.